The 20 T cell receptor beta chains reported below all come from one sample, sequenced in a study of blood T cell repertoires in COVID-19. Assay used: immunoSEQ multiplex PCR; TCRdb lists only in-frame clones, some missing. Of hundreds of thousands of clones listed, approximately 89% are singletons. Sequencing was performed on PBMCs or T cells enriched from blood (not recorded which). These TCRs come from a woman aged 35 to 49 who had recovered from COVID-19.

This clone was picked up many times. The V and J genes are TRBV11-3 and TRBJ2-3, with unresolved D. Germline V gene sequence: CDR1 SGHNT, CDR2 YENEEA. This CDR3 is 14 amino acids long. V dropped 3 bases and J dropped 0 bases, with 7 bases sitting between them. The CDR3 region has the DNA TGTGCCAGCAGCTTGACCGGGAGCACAGATACGCAGTATTTT. It codes for CASSLTGSTDTQYF.

The J gene is TRBJ2-3, the V gene TRBV29-1; unclear D gene. This CDR3 has 12 residues. V lost 6 bases, J lost 2 bases, and 9 bases lay in between. CDR1 is SQVTM, CDR2 ANQGSEA, per germline. CDR3 DNA: TGCAGCGTCCCCAAATCCACAGATACGCAGTATTTT. Residues: CSVPKSTDTQYF.

The gene calls are TRBV28 and TRBJ2-3; 8 bases line up with TRBD2. CDR3 size: 15 residues. Germline lookup yields CDR1 MDHEN and CDR2 SYDVKM. V shed 1 base, J shed 6 bases, and the junction held 6 bases outside the gene matches. CDR3 residues: CASSLSSGGRDTQYF. CDR3 nucleotides: TGTGCCAGCAGTTTATCCAGCGGGGGTCGGGATACGCAGTATTTT.

V and J are TRBV11-2 and TRBJ2-3; 8 bases match TRBD1. CDR3 length: 17 residues. CDR1 SGHAT and CDR2 FQNNGV come from the germline V gene. Germline trimming cut 3 bases from V and 3 bases from J; bases unmatched to any gene: 11. CDR3 amino acids: CASSFIAQGDRTDTQYF. Written as DNA, the CDR3 is TGTGCCAGCAGCTTCATAGCACAGGGGGATCGGACAGATACGCAGTATTTT.

V and J are TRBV7-2 and TRBJ2-6; 7 nucleotides align to TRBD1. This CDR3 is 17 amino acids long. Trimming cost V 5 bases and J 0 bases; bases outside gene matches: 7. Germline V CDR1 and CDR2: SGHTA, FQGNSA. This CDR3 is CASSVRDSNSGANVLTF. The DNA of the CDR3 is TGTGCCAGCAGCGTCCGGGACAGTAACTCTGGGGCCAACGTCCTGACTTTC.

The chain uses TRBV9 and TRBJ2-7, with 10 bases that match TRBD1. V shed 0 bases and J 2 bases; nucleotides not matched to a gene: 2. CDR3 size: 15 residues. Germline lookup yields CDR1 SGDLS and CDR2 YYNGEE. The CDR3 DNA follows: TGTGCCAGCAGCGTAGCCGGGACAGGGGCCTACGAGCAGTACTTC. Its protein is CASSVAGTGAYEQYF.

V usage is TRBV6-5 and J usage is TRBJ2-7, with D perhaps TRBD1 (5 bases). Trimming pared 2 bases from V and 4 bases from J, leaving 18 bases between. Germline CDR1 is MNHEY and CDR2 is SVGAGI. The CDR3 is made up of 16 amino acids. For the CDR3, the DNA is TGTGCCAGCAGTTACCCGAGTGCGGACATTCGATACGAGCAGTACTTC. It is translated as CASSYPSADIRYEQYF.

The chain combines TRBV3-1 (or the pseudogene TRBV3-2) with TRBJ2-7; TRBD1 might be the D (5 bases). The CDR3 length is 12 residues. Trimming stripped 8 bases from V and 2 bases from J, with 10 bases between. Germline CDR1 is LGHDT and CDR2 is YNNKEL (reference sequence). The CDR3 DNA reads as TGTGCCAGCGCTGACAGTCCCTACGAGCAGTACTTC. Translating it yields CASADSPYEQYF.

The chain links TRBV19 to TRBJ1-2; 7 positions match TRBD1. The germline CDR1 and CDR2 sequences are LNHDA and SQIVND (reference sequence). With 5 bases clipped from V and 12 bases from J, the junction kept 12 bases outside the gene matches. The CDR3 has 13 amino acids. For the CDR3, the DNA is TGTGCCAGTAGTCCTTCCGGGACAGTTTTTAACACCTTC. This translates into CASSPSGTVFNTF.

The CDR3 loop is CAISESEYEQYF. CDR3 nucleotides: TGTGCCATCAGTGAGTCGGAGTACGAGCAGTACTTC. The chain carries TRBV10-3 and TRBJ2-7; D uncertain. V was shortened by 0 bases and J by 4 bases, with 4 bases between the two germline ends. This CDR3 has 12 amino acids. CDR1 ENHRY and CDR2 SYGVKD come from the germline V gene.

V and J are TRBV27 and TRBJ2-2; weak D call: TRBD2 (5 bases). V lost 2 bases and J 2 bases, leaving 9 bases between the germline ends. The CDR3 totals 15 residues. Germline lookup yields CDR1 MNHEY and CDR2 SMNVEV (reference sequence). CDR3 sequence reads: CASSLALANTGELFF. The CDR3 DNA follows: TGTGCCAGCAGTTTAGCTCTAGCAAACACCGGGGAGCTGTTTTTT.

The gene calls are TRBV28 and TRBJ1-3; no clear D. This CDR3 comprises 15 residues. The germline V gene has CDR1 MDHEN and CDR2 SYDVKM. Deletions cut 1 base from V and 0 bases from J, with 7 bases between. The CDR3 loop reads CASSLSWSSGNTIYF. The CDR3 bases are TGTGCCAGCAGTTTATCTTGGAGCTCTGGAAACACCATATATTTT.

The chain joins TRBV27 to TRBJ2-3; 8 nucleotides line up with TRBD1. Germline CDR1 and CDR2: MNHEY and SMNVEV (reference sequence). CDR3 length: 14 residues. Unmatched junction bases numbered 3, after V lost 3 bases and J lost 4 bases. DNA for the CDR3: TGTGCCAGCAGTTTCGGACAGGGCCCAGATACGCAGTATTTT. Protein: CASSFGQGPDTQYF.

In this sample, this clone turned up once. The rearrangement joins TRBV29-1 to TRBJ1-4; possible D gene TRBD1, 5 bases. V shed 4 bases and J shed 8 bases, with 14 bases lying between them. From germline, CDR1 is SQVTM and CDR2 ANQGSEA. This CDR3 contains 13 residues. The CDR3: CSVGPSGGEKLFF. CDR3 nucleotide sequence: TGCAGCGTTGGACCCTCGGGGGGGGAAAAACTGTTTTTT.

The chain combines TRBV29-1 with TRBJ2-2; 7 positions match TRBD2. This CDR3 is 14 amino acids long. Germline trimming cut 5 bases from V and 5 bases from J; bases unmatched to any gene: 8. Germline CDR1 SQVTM, CDR2 ANQGSEA. The CDR3, as DNA: TGCAGCGTTCGAGGGGAGGGTCCAACCGGGGAGCTGTTTTTT. It translates to CSVRGEGPTGELFF.

The chain carries TRBV7-9 and TRBJ2-7; TRBD2 aligns across 15 bases. CDR1 and CDR2 from the germline V gene are SEHNR and FQNEAQ (reference sequence). The CDR3 runs to 15 residues. Trimming removed 5 bases from V and 4 bases from J; junction bases left unmatched: 3. The CDR3 is CASSGLAGGRYEQYF. The CDR3 bases are TGTGCCAGCAGCGGACTAGCGGGGGGGCGGTACGAGCAGTACTTC.

This rearrangement joins TRBV29-1 to TRBJ2-1, with D perhaps TRBD1 (5 bases). The germline V and J ends were trimmed by 5 bases and 6 bases, with 8 bases remaining between them. There are 11 residues in the CDR3. The germline gives CDR1 SQVTM, CDR2 ANQGSEA. The CDR3 nucleotides read TGCAGCGTTCCTGGGGCCAATGAGCAGTTCTTC. It encodes CSVPGANEQFF.

This clone was seen only once. This chain links TRBV6-5 with TRBJ2-7; 13 bases match TRBD2. The germline V gene encodes CDR1 MNHEY and CDR2 SVGAGI. This CDR3 has 14 amino acids. Losses at the gene ends were 5 bases for V and 6 bases for J; bases not matched to a gene: 4. The CDR3 sequence: CASSLGLAGAEQYF. For the CDR3, the DNA is TGTGCCAGCAGTCTCGGACTAGCGGGAGCCGAGCAGTACTTC.

The V gene is TRBV4-3, the J gene TRBJ2-7, with 8 bases that match TRBD2. The V and J ends lost 0 bases and 3 bases, in that order; junction bases with no gene match: 4. Looked up from germline, CDR1 is LGHNA and CDR2 is YSLEER. The CDR3 has 15 amino acids. The CDR3 protein is CASSQDQRESYEQYF. CDR3 nucleotides: TGCGCCAGCAGCCAAGATCAGCGGGAGAGCTACGAGCAGTACTTC.

The chain is built from TRBV21-1 and TRBJ2-7; the tabulated D call, TRBD1, remains unverified against the DNA. TRBV21-1 is given as a pseudogene. The CDR3 totals 14 residues. The CDR3 sequence is CARECRTGAYEQYF. The CDR3, as DNA: TGTGCCAGGGAGTGCCGGACAGGAGCCTACGAGCAGTACTTC.